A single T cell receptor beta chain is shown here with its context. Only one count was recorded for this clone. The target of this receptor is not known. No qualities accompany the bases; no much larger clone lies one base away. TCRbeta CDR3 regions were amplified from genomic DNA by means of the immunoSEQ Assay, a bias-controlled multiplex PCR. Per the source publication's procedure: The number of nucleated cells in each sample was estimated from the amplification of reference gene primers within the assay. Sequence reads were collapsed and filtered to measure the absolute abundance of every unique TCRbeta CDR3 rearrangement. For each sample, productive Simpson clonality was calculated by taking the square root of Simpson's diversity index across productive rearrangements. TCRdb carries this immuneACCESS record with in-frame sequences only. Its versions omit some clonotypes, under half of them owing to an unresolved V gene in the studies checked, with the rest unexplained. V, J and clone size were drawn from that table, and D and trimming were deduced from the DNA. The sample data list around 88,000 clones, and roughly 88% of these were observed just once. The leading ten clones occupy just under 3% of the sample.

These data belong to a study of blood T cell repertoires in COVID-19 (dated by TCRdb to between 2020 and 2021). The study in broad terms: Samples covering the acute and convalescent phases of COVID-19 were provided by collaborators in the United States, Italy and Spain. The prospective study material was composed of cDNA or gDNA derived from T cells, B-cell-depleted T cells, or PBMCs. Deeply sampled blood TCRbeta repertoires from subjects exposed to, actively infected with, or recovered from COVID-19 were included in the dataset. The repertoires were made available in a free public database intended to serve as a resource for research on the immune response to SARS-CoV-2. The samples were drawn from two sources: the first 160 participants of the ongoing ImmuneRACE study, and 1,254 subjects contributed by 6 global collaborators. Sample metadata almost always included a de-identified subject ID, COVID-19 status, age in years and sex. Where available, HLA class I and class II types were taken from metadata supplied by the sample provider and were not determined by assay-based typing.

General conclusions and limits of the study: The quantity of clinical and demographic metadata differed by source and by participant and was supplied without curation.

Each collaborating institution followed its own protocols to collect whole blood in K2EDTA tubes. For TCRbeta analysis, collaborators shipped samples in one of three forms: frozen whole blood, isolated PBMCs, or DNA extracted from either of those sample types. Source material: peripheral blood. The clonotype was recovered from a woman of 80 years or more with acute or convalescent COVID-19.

CDR3 reads: CASSPVGGAEGEQYF. The sequenced DNA is TGTGCCAGCAGCCCCGTAGGGGGGGCTGAGGGCGAGCAGTACTTC. This receptor chain uses TRBV6-5 and TRBJ2-7; the D gene is perhaps TRBD2, on 7 matching bases. Including the terminal cysteine and phenylalanine, the CDR3 comprises 15 residues. Only the CDR3 part of the read is kept: 45 bases, read in frame from the first base. Trimming at the junction amounts to 6 bases on V and 6 bases on J, and the germline ends lie 21 bases apart. The germline V gene provides CDR1 MNHEY and CDR2 SVGAGI.